This entry concerns a single TCR beta chain. Authors' analysis steps: Researchers report that nucleated cell counts were estimated from reference gene primer amplification. Assay: immunoSEQ multiplex PCR; the TCRdb copy retains only in-frame clones and omits some. V and J calls and clone size are copied from that table; D and trimming were computed from the DNA. The sample consists of fewer than 200,000 clones, 70% to 90% of them appearing once. The data stem from a study of blood T cell repertoires in COVID-19. Study in general: There were acute and convalescent COVID-19 samples, and they came from the United States, Italy and Spain.

V was pared by 6 bases and J by 8 bases, with 15 bases of the junction left unmatched. CDR3 length: 16 amino acids. Looked up from germline, CDR1 is LGHNA and CDR2 is YNFKEQ. The clonotype comes from a man aged 40-55 years who had recovered from COVID-19. The chain carries TRBV4-2 and TRBJ2-1; TRBD2 aligns across 8 bases. The specimen was peripheral blood. CDR3 nucleotides: TGTGCCAGCAGGCTGAATCAGCGGGAGTCTACCTATGAGCAGTTCTTC. Its translation: CASRLNQRESTYEQFF.